The next 21 T cell receptor beta chains were all read from a single sample in a study of cytomegalovirus exposure and HLA in healthy donors. The PCR made use of 60 Vbeta and 13 Jbeta primers. Only in-frame clones appear in the TCRdb table, and some are missing; sequencing was by immunoSEQ multiplex PCR. The data show some 170,000 clones, approximately 80% seen once. What was sequenced was PBMCs. These receptors all come from a young woman in good health and CMV-seropositive.

A word on this clone: The conserved phenylalanine or tryptophan normally closing the CDR3 is absent here, so this likely arose from a read error. The J gene is TRBJ1-1, the V gene TRBV4-1; no reliable D call. In germline, CDR1 is MGHRA, CDR2 YSYEKL. V was clipped by 0 bases and J by 5 bases, with 7 bases between them. CDR3 length: 13 residues. The CDR3 spells CASSQDWRTEAFL. The CDR3 DNA sequence: TGCGCCAGCAGCCAAGATTGGAGGACTGAAGCTTTCCTT.

The chain carries TRBV7-2 and TRBJ2-2, with 7 bases identical to TRBD1. The trim removed 5 bases at V and 4 bases at J, leaving 10 bases unmatched. The CDR3 is 16 residues long. Germline values: CDR1 SGHTA, CDR2 FQGNSA. The CDR3: CASSRNRGRGTGELFF. As DNA, the CDR3 is TGTGCCAGCAGCCGAAACAGGGGTAGGGGCACCGGGGAGCTGTTTTTT.

The genes are TRBV5-4 and TRBJ2-5; weak D call: TRBD2 (6 bases). CDR1 is SGHNT and CDR2 is YYREEE in the germline V gene (reference sequence). The CDR3 sequence is 16 residues long. Between the trimmed V and J ends, which lost 3 bases and 5 bases, there was a span of 20 bases. The chain's CDR3 is CASSSPRGGRWETQYF. CDR3 DNA sequence: TGTGCCAGCAGCTCCCCCCGTGGAGGGCGTTGGGAGACCCAGTACTTC.

V is TRBV5-6 and J is TRBJ2-3; TRBD1 aligns across 12 bases. The CDR3 loop spans 15 amino acids. J gave up 4 bases and V 3 bases, and 3 bases lay outside the gene matches. The germline gives CDR1 SGHDT, CDR2 YYEEEE. CDR3 region: CASSYGTGGADTQYF. As DNA, the CDR3 is TGTGCCAGCAGCTATGGGACAGGGGGCGCAGATACGCAGTATTTT.

The rearrangement uses TRBV4-2 and TRBJ1-2; D gene uncertain. Trimming stripped 1 base from V and 1 base from J, with 13 bases between. Germline V CDR1 and CDR2: LGHNA, YNFKEQ. The CDR3 extends over 16 amino acids. The DNA of the CDR3 is TGTGCCAGCAGCCAAGGTGCAGGAAACCTTAACTATGGCTACACCTTC. It yields the protein CASSQGAGNLNYGYTF.

The chain is built from TRBV11-2 and TRBJ2-4; a weak D match, TRBD1 (6 bases). The V end lost 0 bases, the J end lost 7 bases, and 7 bases lay between the germline ends. Germline V gene data show CDR1 as SGHAT and CDR2 as FQNNGV. The CDR3 contains 13 residues. CDR3 nucleotides: TGTGCCAGCAGCTTAGAAAGGGGGAACATTCAGTACTTC. Translated, it gives CASSLERGNIQYF. The full variable domain, its missing parts supplied by reference TRBV11-2 and TRBJ2-4, is EAGVAQSPRYKIIEKRQSVAFWCNPISGHATLYWYQQILGQGPKLLIQFQNNGVVDDSQLPKDRFSAERLKGVDSTLKIQPAKLEDSAVYLCASSLERGNIQYFGAGTRLSVL.

The V call is TRBV14, the J call TRBJ2-1; 7 nucleotides agree with TRBD1. The V gene end was trimmed by 3 bases and the J gene end by 5 bases; junction bases not matched to a gene: 10. The CDR3 sequence is 16 residues long. Germline V CDR1 and CDR2: SGHDN, FVKESK. For the CDR3, the DNA is TGTGCCAGCAGCCACTTACAGGGGCAGACTGACAATGAGCAGTTCTTC. Protein: CASSHLQGQTDNEQFF.

The rearrangement uses TRBV29-1 and TRBJ2-1; a weak D match, TRBD1 (6 bases). The CDR3 contains 13 residues. With 4 bases removed from V and 6 bases from J, the gap between germline ends came to 13 bases. Germline V gene data show CDR1 as SQVTM and CDR2 as ANQGSEA. The CDR3 sequence is CSVVQGLSNEQFF. The CDR3 nucleotides are TGCAGCGTTGTCCAGGGGCTAAGCAATGAGCAGTTCTTC.

This clone was seen only once. This sequence joins TRBV27 and TRBJ2-7, with a weak D call TRBD1 (5 bases). Germline values: CDR1 MNHEY, CDR2 SMNVEV (reference sequence). The CDR3 sequence is 14 residues long. Trimming removed 2 bases from V and 3 bases from J, with 11 bases in between. The CDR3 coding sequence is TGTGCCAGCAGTTTAAGTGACAGCATCTACGAGCAGTACTTC. Amino acid sequence: CASSLSDSIYEQYF.

This clone was observed once. This chain links TRBV4-1 with TRBJ2-5; 7 bases are a match to TRBD1. The CDR3 sequence is 14 residues long. Germline CDR1 MGHRA, CDR2 YSYEKL. J gave up 1 base and V 5 bases, and 4 bases lay outside the gene matches. This CDR3 is CASSYRDSQETQYF. The CDR3 DNA reads TGCGCCAGCAGCTACCGGGACAGCCAAGAGACCCAGTACTTC.

The table lists this clone with a count of one. The rearrangement links TRBV5-1 to TRBJ1-1; 7 bases map to TRBD1. Per germline, CDR1 SGHRS and CDR2 YFSETQ. J was trimmed by 5 bases and V by 4 bases; bases with no gene match: 11. The CDR3 covers 15 residues. The CDR3 protein is CASSGPQGKQTEAFF. CDR3 coding DNA: TGCGCCAGCAGCGGCCCACAGGGGAAACAAACTGAAGCTTTCTTT.

The rearrangement links TRBV27 to TRBJ2-5; possible D gene TRBD2, 5 bases. Germline V gives CDR1 MNHEY, CDR2 SMNVEV (reference sequence). This CDR3 contains 14 residues. V shed 5 bases and J shed 4 bases, with 14 bases lying between them. This CDR3 reads CASSTRGSGETQYF. The CDR3 nucleotides are TGTGCCAGCAGTACCCGCGGAAGCGGAGAGACCCAGTACTTC.

The DNA of the CDR3 is TGTGCCTGGAGTGTACTAGTCGGCTCTGGGGCCAACGTCCTGACTTTC. The encoded protein is CAWSVLVGSGANVLTF. The V call is TRBV30, the J call TRBJ2-6, with D perhaps TRBD2 (5 bases). V was trimmed by 0 bases and J by 0 bases, leaving 9 bases between them. The CDR3 spans 16 residues. Germline assignment: CDR1 GTSNPN and CDR2 SVGIG (reference sequence).

The CDR3 is CASSLDRNTGELFF. The CDR3 coding sequence is TGTGCCAGCAGCCTAGACAGAAACACCGGGGAGCTGTTTTTT. V and J are TRBV6-1 and TRBJ2-2; TRBD1 might be the D (5 bases). The CDR3 is made up of 14 amino acids. The germline V and J ends were trimmed by 6 bases and 2 bases, with 10 bases remaining between them. Germline loops: CDR1 MNHNS, CDR2 SASEGT.

The J gene is TRBJ2-7, the V gene TRBV7-3, with TRBD1 identical over 8 bases. Per germline, CDR1 SGHTA and CDR2 FQGTGA. V was pared by 1 base and J by 5 bases, with 7 bases of the junction left unmatched. CDR3 length equals 15 residues. CDR3 residues: CASSLKGGQGHEQYF. The CDR3 bases are TGTGCCAGCAGCTTAAAAGGCGGACAGGGCCACGAGCAGTACTTC.

Of note for this clone: A read error may produce the germline difference seen at one junction end. The chain combines TRBV7-9 with TRBJ1-2; TRBD1 might be the D (6 bases). The CDR3 sequence is 12 residues long. Germline CDR1 is SEHNR and CDR2 is FQNEAQ (reference sequence). The CDR3 spells CASSLWQGIVDF. The CDR3 DNA is TGTGCCAGCAGCTTATGGCAGGGGATAGTAGACTTC. The full variable domain, its missing parts supplied by reference TRBV7-9 and TRBJ1-2, is DTGVSQNPRHKITKRGQNVTFRCDPISEHNRLYWYRQTLGQGPEFLTYFQNEAQLEKSRLLSDRFSAERPKGSFSTLEIQRTEQGDSAMYLCASSLWQGIVDFGSGTRLTVV.

For the CDR3, the DNA is TGTGCCTGGAGCCCAGGGGTTAGGCAGCCCCAGCATTTT. This codes for CAWSPGVRQPQHF. The chain carries TRBV30 and TRBJ1-5, with a tentative D call TRBD1 (6 bases). From germline, CDR1 is GTSNPN and CDR2 SVGIG (reference sequence). The CDR3 covers 13 residues. Trimming took 3 bases from V and 7 from J, leaving 13 bases between them.

This clone appeared a single time. The CDR3 loop reads CASSLYTSARLLKWQYF. The CDR3 nucleotides read TGTGCCAGCAGTTTATACACTAGTGCACGGCTCTTGAAATGGCAGTATTTT. The V and J genes are TRBV27 and TRBJ2-3; tentative D call: TRBD2 (5 bases). V lost 1 base and J lost 11, with 25 bases in between. Germline V gene sequence: CDR1 MNHEY, CDR2 SMNVEV (reference sequence). CDR3 length equals 17 residues.

The gene calls are TRBV5-4 and TRBJ2-1, with D possibly TRBD1 on 5 matching bases. Germline V lookup: CDR1 SGHNT, CDR2 YYREEE (reference sequence). V was clipped by 0 bases and J by 9 bases, with 7 bases between them. CDR3 length: 12 residues. CDR3 sequence reads: CASSLGRGEQFF. CDR3 DNA: TGTGCCAGCAGCTTGGGAAGGGGTGAGCAGTTCTTC.

The rearrangement links TRBV19 to TRBJ2-2; D perhaps matches TRBD1 (5 bases). The CDR3 extends over 14 amino acids. Germline assignment: CDR1 LNHDA and CDR2 SQIVND (reference sequence). The V end was cut by 7 bases, the J end by 6 bases, with 15 bases between. The CDR3 here is CASMIWGAAGELFF. DNA for the CDR3: TGTGCCAGTATGATTTGGGGCGCCGCCGGGGAGCTGTTTTTT.

V gene TRBV13 combines with J gene TRBJ2-1, with D possibly TRBD2 on 5 matching bases. Germline CDR1 reads PRHDT; CDR2 reads FYEKMQ (reference sequence). V lost 1 base and J lost 5, with 9 bases in between. The CDR3 loop spans 14 amino acids. The CDR3 spells CASSLVDYHNEQFF. The DNA for the CDR3 is TGTGCCAGCAGCTTAGTTGACTACCACAATGAGCAGTTCTTC.